This record concerns one TCR beta chain sequence. Its matching antigen is unknown. The data belong to a study of graft-versus-host responses after intestinal transplantation. Turning to the study itself: Tacrolimus and steroids were given for around 3 years to all recipients after anti-thymocyte globulin induction.

Profiled with immunoSEQ multiplex PCR; TCRdb holds only in-frame clones, not every one. In the table there are 21,000 or so clones, approximately 89% of which are singletons. General study points: Ileal or blood samples showed some GvH clones first, and such clones were also found in recipient marrow.

Source: PBMCs, taken roughly 64 days after intestinal transplantation. This TCR was sampled from a human patient who received an intestinal transplant, so some T cells may come from the graft donor.

The CDR3 sequence: CASSLESRGLDIQYF. As DNA, the CDR3 is TGTGCCAGCAGCTTAGAGTCCAGGGGGCTTGACATTCAGTACTTC. This chain links TRBV7-8 with TRBJ2-4; TRBD1 matches at 8 bases. After removal of 1 base from V and 8 bases from J, the junction contained 7 bases not matched to a gene. The CDR3 spans 15 residues. Germline loops: CDR1 SGHVS, CDR2 FQNEAQ.